This is a list of T cell receptor beta chains from one sample in a study of cytotoxic CD8 clonotypes in ibrutinib-treated CLL. Clones were read by immunoSEQ multiplex PCR, and TCRdb kept only the in-frame ones, dropping some. The repertoire has roughly 180,000 clones, roughly 80% of them found once; the top ten carry about 4.9%. Material: PBMCs, obtained after 24 months of ibrutinib treatment. The source of these receptors is a human donor with chronic lymphocytic leukemia. The CDR3 runs from the conserved cysteine through the conserved F or W. The order of the fields is D gene, clone size, J gene, V gene, CDR3 DNA, CDR3 protein. The D gene is left open where the match is weak. Part of the rows lack a size; the others show once, few, many or a class for expanded clones.

D: .; size: .; J: TRBJ1-6; V: TRBV6-4; DNA: TGTGCCAGCAGTGACAAGGCAAACTCACCCCTCCACTTT; CDR3: CASSDKANSPLHF
D: TRBD2; size: .; J: TRBJ2-3; V: TRBV4-2; DNA: TGTGCCAGCAGCGCCTCTAGCGGGAGCAGCACAGATACGCAGTATTTT; CDR3: CASSASSGSSTDTQYF
D: .; size: .; J: TRBJ2-2; V: TRBV7-7; DNA: TGTGCTAGCAGCTTAACTCACACCGGGGAGCTGTTTTTT; CDR3: CASSLTHTGELFF
D: .; size: once; J: TRBJ1-4; V: TRBV30; DNA: TGTGCCTGGAGTGTAAAGGGAACTAATGAAAAACTGTTTTTT; CDR3: CAWSVKGTNEKLFF
D: TRBD1; size: few; J: TRBJ2-3; V: TRBV14; DNA: TGTGCCAGCAGCCCCTGGACAGGGGCGGGAGATACGCAGTATTTT; CDR3: CASSPWTGAGDTQYF
D: .; size: .; J: TRBJ1-1; V: TRBV6-1; DNA: TGTGCCAGCACGTTGGGGCAGGCAAGCACTGAAGCTTTCTTT; CDR3: CASTLGQASTEAFF
D: TRBD1; size: once; J: TRBJ1-5; V: TRBV5-6; DNA: TGTGCCAGCAGCTTGGCACAGGGGCATCAGCCCCAGCATTTT; CDR3: CASSLAQGHQPQHF
D: TRBD1; size: .; J: TRBJ2-3; V: TRBV7-9; DNA: TGTGCCAGCAGCTTAACAGGGGGAGCAGATACGCAGTATTTT; CDR3: CASSLTGGADTQYF
D: .; size: .; J: TRBJ2-7; V: TRBV28; DNA: TGTGCCAGCACTTTGTGGGGGGCAAGCTCCTACGAGCAGTACTTC; CDR3: CASTLWGASSYEQYF
D: .; size: .; J: TRBJ1-2; V: TRBV10-1; DNA: TGCGCCAGCCTTGGGACATTCAACTATGGCTACACCTTC; CDR3: CASLGTFNYGYTF
D: .; size: .; J: TRBJ2-5; V: TRBV11-2; DNA: TGTGCCAGCAGTTGGGGGCCCACTGGGGCGGAGACCCAGTACTTC; CDR3: CASSWGPTGAETQYF
D: .; size: .; J: TRBJ1-1; V: TRBV7-8; DNA: TGTGCCAGCAGCTTAGGAGGGCTCTGGGCTTTCTTT; CDR3: CASSLGGLWAFF
D: .; size: .; J: TRBJ1-4; V: TRBV7-3; DNA: TGTGCCAGCAGCTTAAGGCCCGGGCTGAATGAAAAACTGTTTTTT; CDR3: CASSLRPGLNEKLFF
D: .; size: .; J: TRBJ2-1; V: TRBV27; DNA: TGTGCCAGCAGTTTAAATTGGGGCGTGGGGGAGCAGTTCTTC; CDR3: CASSLNWGVGEQFF
D: TRBD1; size: .; J: TRBJ2-5; V: TRBV2; DNA: TGTGCTTTTGGCACAGGGGGAGAGACCCAGTACTTC; CDR3: CAFGTGGETQYF
D: .; size: few; J: TRBJ1-1; V: TRBV6-5; DNA: TGTGCCAGCAGTTACAGGACTGCCGCTTTCTTT; CDR3: CASSYRTAAFF
D: TRBD1; size: .; J: TRBJ2-7; V: TRBV5-5; DNA: TGTGCCAGCAGCCCACGACAGGGATCAGGCGAGCAGTACTTC; CDR3: CASSPRQGSGEQYF
D: TRBD1; size: .; J: TRBJ1-6; V: TRBV11-1; DNA: TGTGCCAGCAGCCAGAGGACAGGGAATTCACCCCTCCACTTT; CDR3: CASSQRTGNSPLHF
D: TRBD2; size: .; J: TRBJ2-3; V: TRBV9; DNA: TGTGCCAGCAGCGTAGGGGCAGCGGGGGAATTCACAGATACGCAGTATTTT; CDR3: CASSVGAAGEFTDTQYF
D: TRBD1; size: .; J: TRBJ1-1; V: TRBV2; DNA: TGTGCCAGCATTCCGGGACAGGGGACAAACACTGAAGCTTTCTTT; CDR3: CASIPGQGTNTEAFF
D: .; size: once; J: TRBJ2-3; V: TRBV7-3; DNA: TGTGCCAGCAGCTCCATCCTAGCGAGCACAGATACGCAGTATTTT; CDR3: CASSSILASTDTQYF
D: .; size: .; J: TRBJ2-7; V: TRBV9; DNA: TGTGCCAGCAGCGTAGGCCCTGGGGTCGAGCAGTACTTC; CDR3: CASSVGPGVEQYF
D: .; size: .; J: TRBJ1-5; V: TRBV7-9; DNA: TGTGCCAGCAGCACCGGTGGTTTGGGTGTGGGTAATCAGCCCCAGCATTTT; CDR3: CASSTGGLGVGNQPQHF
D: .; size: .; J: TRBJ2-1; V: TRBV9; DNA: TGTGCCAGCAGCGTAAGTTGGACCTACAATGAGCAGTTCTTC; CDR3: CASSVSWTYNEQFF
D: .; size: .; J: TRBJ2-7; V: TRBV7-2; DNA: TGTGCCAGCAGCTTAGCTAGCGGATCCTACGAGCAGTACTTC; CDR3: CASSLASGSYEQYF
D: .; size: .; J: TRBJ2-3; V: TRBV7-2; DNA: TGTGCCAGCAGCTTAGTAGGGGGAGGTGTAACAGATACGCAGTATTTT; CDR3: CASSLVGGGVTDTQYF
D: .; size: .; J: TRBJ2-2; V: TRBV5-1; DNA: TGCGCCAGCAGCTTGGGAAGGACCGGGGAGCTGTTTTTT; CDR3: CASSLGRTGELFF
D: .; size: .; J: TRBJ2-5; V: TRBV7-2; DNA: TGTGCCAGCAGCACACCCCGGATTGTGACCCAGTACTTC; CDR3: CASSTPRIVTQYF
D: TRBD1; size: .; J: TRBJ1-2; V: TRBV9; DNA: TGTGCCAGCAGCGTACGTCCGGGACAGGGGGCAAACTATGGCTACACCTTC; CDR3: CASSVRPGQGANYGYTF
D: TRBD1; size: .; J: TRBJ1-1; V: TRBV6-5; DNA: TGTGCCAGCAGAGCAGGGGGCTCGAACACTGAAGCTTTCTTT; CDR3: CASRAGGSNTEAFF
D: TRBD2; size: .; J: TRBJ2-1; V: TRBV5-1; DNA: TGCGCCAGCAGCTTGGGACTAGCGATAACCTACAATGAGCAGTTCTTC; CDR3: CASSLGLAITYNEQFF
D: TRBD1; size: .; J: TRBJ2-5; V: TRBV11-2; DNA: TGTGCCAGCAGCTGGACAGGGGTAGAGACCCAGTACTTC; CDR3: CASSWTGVETQYF
D: TRBD1; size: .; J: TRBJ2-7; V: TRBV7-9; DNA: TGTGCCAGCAGCCCCTGGACAGGGGGCGGGTACGAGCAGTACTTC; CDR3: CASSPWTGGGYEQYF
D: TRBD1; size: .; J: TRBJ2-7; V: TRBV15; DNA: TGTGCCACCAGCCTTAGACAGGGGGGGTACGAGCAGTACTTC; CDR3: CATSLRQGGYEQYF
D: TRBD1; size: once; J: TRBJ2-3; V: TRBV6-5; DNA: TGTGCCAGCACTACAGGGGGCGAGGTAGATACGCAGTATTTT; CDR3: CASTTGGEVDTQYF
D: TRBD1; size: .; J: TRBJ1-4; V: TRBV6-5; DNA: TGTGCCAGCAGTTACCACCAGGGACAGGGACATGAAAAACTGTTTTTT; CDR3: CASSYHQGQGHEKLFF
D: .; size: .; J: TRBJ1-3; V: TRBV5-6; DNA: TGTGCCAGCAGCTATTCTCTGTTGAGGGCGGGAAACACCATATATTTT; CDR3: CASSYSLLRAGNTIYF
D: TRBD1; size: .; J: TRBJ1-1; V: TRBV18; DNA: TGTGCCAGCTCACCCCTAGGACAGGTTGGAATATTCTTT; CDR3: CASSPLGQVGIFF
D: .; size: .; J: TRBJ1-2; V: TRBV19; DNA: TGTGCCAGTAGTGACGGGACAACAGGAGACTATGGCTACACCTTC; CDR3: CASSDGTTGDYGYTF
D: .; size: once; J: TRBJ1-5; V: TRBV30; DNA: TGTGCCTGGAGTAGAACGACAGTGTATAGCAATCAGCCCCAGCATTTT; CDR3: CAWSRTTVYSNQPQHF
D: TRBD2; size: .; J: TRBJ2-5; V: TRBV5-1; DNA: TGCGCCAGCAGCTACGGGGGACTAGCGGGGCATCAAGAGACCCAGTACTTC; CDR3: CASSYGGLAGHQETQYF
D: .; size: .; J: TRBJ1-2; V: TRBV27; DNA: TGTGCCAGCAGTATGGGGCAGGGGTGGAACTATGGCTACACCTTC; CDR3: CASSMGQGWNYGYTF
D: .; size: .; J: TRBJ2-7; V: TRBV7-3; DNA: TGTGCCAGCAGCTTAGGGCTTGGACCCTACGAGCAGTACTTC; CDR3: CASSLGLGPYEQYF
D: .; size: .; J: TRBJ2-1; V: TRBV19; DNA: TGTGCCACCGGGCAGGGCAATGAGCAGTTCTTC; CDR3: CATGQGNEQFF
D: .; size: .; J: TRBJ1-5; V: TRBV9; DNA: TGTGCCAGCAGCGTAGAGGGGTATAGCAATCAGCCCCAGCATTTT; CDR3: CASSVEGYSNQPQHF
D: .; size: .; J: TRBJ1-2; V: TRBV5-6; DNA: TGTGCCAGCAGCTTGGGGGCAGCACCTAACTATGGCTACACCTTC; CDR3: CASSLGAAPNYGYTF
D: TRBD1; size: .; J: TRBJ1-4; V: TRBV11-2; DNA: TGTGCCAGCAGCTTGGAATATGACAGGGCGAGAGAAAAACTGTTTTTT; CDR3: CASSLEYDRAREKLFF
D: TRBD1; size: .; J: TRBJ1-5; V: TRBV19; DNA: TGTGCCAGTACCCTATATGTGACAGGGGGCAGGAGCAATCAGCCCCAGCATTTT; CDR3: CASTLYVTGGRSNQPQHF
D: .; size: .; J: TRBJ1-3; V: TRBV7-9; DNA: TGTGCCAGCAGCCCCGTCTTCGGTACCAACACCATATATTTT; CDR3: CASSPVFGTNTIYF
D: .; size: .; J: TRBJ2-7; V: TRBV27; DNA: TGTGCCAGCAGTTCTCTCTACGAGCAGTACTTC; CDR3: CASSSLYEQYF
D: .; size: .; J: TRBJ2-1; V: TRBV7-8; DNA: TGTGCCAGCAGCTTAGGGGTAACCTACAATGAGCAGTTCTTC; CDR3: CASSLGVTYNEQFF
D: TRBD1; size: .; J: TRBJ1-4; V: TRBV5-8; DNA: TGTGCCAGCAGCGGGGGACAGGCATCAACTAATGAAAAACTGTTTTTT; CDR3: CASSGGQASTNEKLFF
D: .; size: .; J: TRBJ2-7; V: TRBV28; DNA: TGTGCCAGCAGCCAGAGTACGGCTACGGAATACGAGCAGTACTTC; CDR3: CASSQSTATEYEQYF
D: .; size: .; J: TRBJ1-5; V: TRBV7-2; DNA: TGTGCCAGCAGCTTAGTTCTATCGGGTTCAACAGTGGGGCAGCCCCAGCATTTT; CDR3: CASSLVLSGSTVGQPQHF